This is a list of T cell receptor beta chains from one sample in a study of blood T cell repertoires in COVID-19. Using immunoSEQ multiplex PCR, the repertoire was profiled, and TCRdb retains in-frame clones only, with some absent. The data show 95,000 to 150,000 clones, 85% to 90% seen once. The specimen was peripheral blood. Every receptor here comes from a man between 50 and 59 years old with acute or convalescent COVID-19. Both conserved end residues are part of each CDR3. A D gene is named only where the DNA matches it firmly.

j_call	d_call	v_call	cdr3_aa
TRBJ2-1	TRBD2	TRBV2	CASSTSGSGEQFF
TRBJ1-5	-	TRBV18	CASSPRSGTNQPQHF
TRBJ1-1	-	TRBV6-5	CASSDWGDTEAFF
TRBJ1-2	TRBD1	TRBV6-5	CASRLTGGTLYGYTF
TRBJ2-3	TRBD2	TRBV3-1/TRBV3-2	CASSQILAGGKDTQYF
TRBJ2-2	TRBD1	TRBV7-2	CASSPWGTGRTGELFF
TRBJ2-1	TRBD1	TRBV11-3	CASSSRDRGNEQFF
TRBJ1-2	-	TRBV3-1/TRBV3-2	CASSQVSGLSYGYTF
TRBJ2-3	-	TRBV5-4	CASSLLGGGGTQYF
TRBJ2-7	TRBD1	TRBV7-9	CASSRDSHGEQYF
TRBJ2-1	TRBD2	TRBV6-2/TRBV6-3	CASSYGPSGSSYNEQFF
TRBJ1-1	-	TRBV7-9	CASSLMAGHNTEAFF
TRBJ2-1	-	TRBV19	CASRPQGGVLREQFF
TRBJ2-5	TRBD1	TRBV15	CATSGTGGGETQYF
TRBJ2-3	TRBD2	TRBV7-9	CASSLREDTQYF
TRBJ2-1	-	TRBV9	CASAIPKRGNEQFF
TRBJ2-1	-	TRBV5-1	CASSFPGIDEQFF
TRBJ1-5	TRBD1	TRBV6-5	CASRRTGLGQPQHF
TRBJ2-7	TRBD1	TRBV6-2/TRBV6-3	CASSSYPTWTGVGYEQYF
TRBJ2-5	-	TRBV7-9	CASSPQGQETQYF
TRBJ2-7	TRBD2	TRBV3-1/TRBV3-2	CASSQEGGSWSYEQYF
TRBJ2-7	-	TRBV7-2	CASSLIGLGASYEQYF
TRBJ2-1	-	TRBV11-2	CASSLSSSAGSYNEQFF
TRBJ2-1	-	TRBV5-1	CASSEDTYNEQFF
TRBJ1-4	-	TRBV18	CASSPRTAIATNEKLFF
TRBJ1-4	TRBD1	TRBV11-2	CASRRTGNEKLFF
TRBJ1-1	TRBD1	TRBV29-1	CSGDRGVNTEAFF
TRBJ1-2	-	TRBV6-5	CASSYSGQSYGYTF
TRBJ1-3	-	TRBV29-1	CSYLGGISDTIYF
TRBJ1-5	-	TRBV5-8	CASSLTDRSNQPQHF
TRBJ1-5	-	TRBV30	CAWSPSRAAGWSREDQPQHF
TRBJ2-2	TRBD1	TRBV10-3	CAISERGQGGTGELFF
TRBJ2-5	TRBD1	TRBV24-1	CATSDPVAGTGPETQYF
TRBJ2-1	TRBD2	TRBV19	CASSGLAGGGNEQFF
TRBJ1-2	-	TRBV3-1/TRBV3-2	CASSQRQGPRGYTF
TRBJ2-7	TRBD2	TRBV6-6	CASKTSSGYEQYF
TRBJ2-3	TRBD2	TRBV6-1	CASSEVPHTSGGTDTQYF
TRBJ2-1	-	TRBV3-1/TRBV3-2	CASSFRTTPPNEQFF
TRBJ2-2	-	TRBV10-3	CAISIPGFGELFF
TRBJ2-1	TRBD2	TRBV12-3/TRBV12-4	CASRLAVYNEQFF
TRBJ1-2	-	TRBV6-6	CASSYSGVNYGYTF
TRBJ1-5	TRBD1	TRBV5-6	CASTNRGIMPQHF
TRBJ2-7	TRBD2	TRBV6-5	CASSYPSGRSEQYF
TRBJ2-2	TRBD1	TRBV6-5	CASNQQGAATGELFF
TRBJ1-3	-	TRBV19	CASSEKGVLGNTIYF
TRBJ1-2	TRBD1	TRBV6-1	CASSEITGGRGYTF
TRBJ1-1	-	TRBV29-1	CSAQGLLVEAFF
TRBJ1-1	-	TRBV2	CASSEQGYTEAFF
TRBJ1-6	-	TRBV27	CASSWGHSSYNSPLHF
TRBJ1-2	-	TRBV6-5	CASSYDSLNYGYTF
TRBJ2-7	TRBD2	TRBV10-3	CAISESEREYSYEQYF
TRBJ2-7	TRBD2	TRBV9	CASSVGLGLAGGPTYEQYF
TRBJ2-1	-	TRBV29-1	CSVEETSRSYNEQFF
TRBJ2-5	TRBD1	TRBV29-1	CSVVVDRARGETQYF
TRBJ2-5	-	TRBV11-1	CASSSIGSLGETQYF
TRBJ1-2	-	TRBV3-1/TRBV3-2	CASSQGQYYGYTF
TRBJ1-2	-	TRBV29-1	CSVPGLLLGDYGYTF
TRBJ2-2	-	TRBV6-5	CASNTGSTGELFF
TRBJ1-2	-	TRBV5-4	CASSPSPAAANYGYTF
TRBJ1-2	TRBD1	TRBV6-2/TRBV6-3	CASSTRTGLMGYTF